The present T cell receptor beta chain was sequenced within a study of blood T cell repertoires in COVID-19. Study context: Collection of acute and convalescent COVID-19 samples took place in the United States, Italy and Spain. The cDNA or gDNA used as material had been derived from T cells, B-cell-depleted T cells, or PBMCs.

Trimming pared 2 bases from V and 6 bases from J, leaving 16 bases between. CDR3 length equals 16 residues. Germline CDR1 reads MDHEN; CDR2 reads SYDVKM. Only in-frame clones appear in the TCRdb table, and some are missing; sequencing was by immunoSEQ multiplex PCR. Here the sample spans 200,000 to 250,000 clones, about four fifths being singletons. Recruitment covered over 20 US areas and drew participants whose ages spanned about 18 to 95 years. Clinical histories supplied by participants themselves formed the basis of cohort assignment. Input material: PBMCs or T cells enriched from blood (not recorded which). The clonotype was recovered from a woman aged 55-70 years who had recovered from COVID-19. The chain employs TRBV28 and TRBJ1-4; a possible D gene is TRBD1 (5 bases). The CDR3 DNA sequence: TGTGCCAGCAGTTTACCCCGTGGGGGGGGTCATGAAAAACTGTTTTTT. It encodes CASSLPRGGGHEKLFF.